Below, 15 T cell receptor beta chains from the same sample are listed, as sequenced in a study of T cell clonality in common variable immunodeficiency. Assay used: immunoSEQ multiplex PCR; TCRdb lists only in-frame clones, some missing. The data show about 37,000 clones, with none appearing a single time. Source material: peripheral blood mononuclear cells. These receptor sequences come from a person aged 18-70 years in good health.

This clone came up many times. The read terminates 3 residues before the CDR3 end, so the remaining end is supplied by the germline J gene. V usage is TRBV20-1 and J usage is TRBJ2-1; 7 nucleotides agree with TRBD2. Germline CDR1 is DFQATT and CDR2 is SNEGSKA (reference sequence). The CDR3 runs 15 residues. The V gene end was trimmed by 2 bases and the J gene end by 2 bases; junction bases not matched to a gene: 6. The CDR3 DNA, read in part, is TGCAGTGCTAGACTCGGCAGCGGGACCTACAATGAG. Protein product: CSARLGSGTYNE. In full, the CDR3 is CSARLGSGTYNEQFF.

This clone was counted at least ten times. The read terminates 3 residues ahead of where the CDR3 ends, so the germline J gene completes it. The chain recombines TRBV5-4 with TRBJ2-1; 8 positions agree with TRBD1. This CDR3 comprises 14 residues. V lost 2 bases to trimming and J lost 2 bases; unmatched junction nucleotides: 0. In germline, CDR1 is SGHNT, CDR2 YYREEE (reference sequence). The CDR3 DNA, read in part, is TGTGCCAGCAGCTTCAGGGGGCCCTACAATGAG. This gives the protein CASSFRGPYNE. The entire CDR3 sequence reads CASSFRGPYNEQFF.

This clone was picked up many times. Coverage ceases 3 residues before the CDR3 finishes, and the germline J gene fills in the end. The chain joins TRBV5-4 to TRBJ2-1, with 11 bases identical to TRBD2. From germline, CDR1 is SGHNT and CDR2 YYREEE (reference sequence). This CDR3 has 16 amino acids. J gave up 2 bases and V 5 bases, and 6 bases lay outside the gene matches. The CDR3 bases that were read are TGTGCCAGCAGTTATGGGACTAGCGGAGCCTACAATGAG. Translation: CASSYGTSGAYNE. The complete CDR3 sequence is CASSYGTSGAYNEQFF. The whole variable domain, filled in from reference TRBV5-4 and TRBJ2-1, reads ETGVTQSPTHLIKTRGQQVTLRCSSQSGHNTVSWYQQALGQGPQFIFQYYREEENGRGNFPPRFSGLQFPNYSSELNVNALELDDSALYLCASSYGTSGAYNEQFFGPGTRLTVL.

This clone was detected many times. Coverage ceases 3 residues before the CDR3 finishes, and the germline J gene fills in the end. The J gene is TRBJ2-5, the V gene TRBV2; D remains ambiguous. Trimming took off 3 bases at V and 3 bases at J, with 11 bases between the two ends. The CDR3 contains 14 residues. Per the germline V gene, CDR1 is SNHLY and CDR2 is FYNNEI. CDR3 loop: CASSDSYQKETQYF. Partial CDR3 DNA: TGTGCCAGCAGTGACTCCTACCAAAAAGAGACC.

This clone was recorded many times. This chain's CDR3 is CSADFSGRGAETQYF. The CDR3 DNA, read in part, is TGCAGTGCTGACTTTAGCGGGAGAGGAGCAGAGACC. The rearrangement links TRBV20-1 to TRBJ2-5, with 9 bases matching TRBD2. The read finishes 3 residues shy of the CDR3 end, and the germline J gene is used to complete it. There are 15 residues in the CDR3. Germline V gene sequence: CDR1 DFQATT, CDR2 SNEGSKA (reference sequence). The V and J ends lost 5 bases and 4 bases, in that order; junction bases with no gene match: 11.

This clone was seen only a few times. With the read ending 3 residues before the CDR3 end, the germline J gene is used to fill in that end. The rearrangement links TRBV19 to TRBJ1-6, with 10 bases identical to TRBD1. The germline CDR1 and CDR2 sequences are LNHDA and SQIVND (reference sequence). Trimming removed 5 bases from V and 10 bases from J; junction bases left unmatched: 2. This CDR3 region has 13 residues. Partial CDR3 DNA: TGTGCCAGTAGTCCGGGACAGGGGTCACCC. It specifies CASSPGQGSP. The full CDR3 reads CASSPGQGSPLHF.

This clone has a count of ten or more. The CDR3 end is not reached by the read, which stops 3 residues before it; the germline J gene fills it in. The chain links TRBV12-5 to TRBJ2-7; D ambiguous. CDR3 length: 14 amino acids. CDR1 is LGHNT, CDR2 FRNRAP, per germline. Trimming removed 0 bases at V and 6 bases at J, with 12 bases between. The part of the CDR3 DNA that was read is TGTGCTAGTGGTTTGGTACCGAACAGTCGCGAG. Translation gives CASGLVPNSRE. The CDR3 in full is CASGLVPNSREQYF. The full variable domain, with the rest looked up from reference TRBV12-5 and TRBJ2-7, is DARVTQTPRHKVTEMGQEVTMRCQPILGHNTVFWYRQTMMQGLELLAYFRNRAPLDDSGMPKDRFSAEMPDATLATLKIQPSEPRDSAVYFCASGLVPNSREQYFGPGTRLTVT.

At least ten counts were recorded for this clone. The read finishes 3 residues shy of the CDR3 end, and the germline J gene is used to complete it. V and J are TRBV19 and TRBJ1-1; TRBD1 agrees at 7 bases. CDR3 length: 16 amino acids. Trimming took 5 bases from V and 1 from J; bases not matched to a gene: 10. From germline, CDR1 is LNHDA and CDR2 SQIVND (reference sequence). CDR3 DNA, as far as it was read: TGTGCCAGTAGTGACAGGGCCTACCTCACGAACACTGAA. It translates to CASSDRAYLTNTE. The entire CDR3 reads CASSDRAYLTNTEAFF. Combining the CDR3 with reference TRBV19 and TRBJ1-1 gives the whole variable domain DGGITQSPKYLFRKEGQNVTLSCEQNLNHDAMYWYRQDPGQGLRLIYYSQIVNDFQKGDIAEGYSVSREKKESFPLTVTSAQKNPTAFYLCASSDRAYLTNTEAFFGQGTRLTVV.

This clone appeared many times. The read ends 3 residues shy of where the CDR3 ends; the end is completed using the germline J gene. The chain uses TRBV11-2 and TRBJ2-7; 12 bases are shared with TRBD2. Germline V gene lookup returns CDR1 SGHAT and CDR2 FQNNGV. V shed 7 bases, J shed 2 bases, and the junction held 3 bases outside the gene matches. The CDR3 loop spans 14 amino acids. CDR3 sequence reads: CASIGLAGTYEQYF. Partial CDR3 DNA: TGTGCCAGCATCGGACTAGCGGGAACCTACGAG.

About this clone: The read terminates 3 residues before the CDR3 end, so the remaining end is supplied by the germline J gene. The rearrangement joins TRBV19 to TRBJ2-4, with D possibly being TRBD2 (5 bases). CDR3 length: 16 amino acids. CDR1 and CDR2 from the germline V gene are LNHDA and SQIVND (reference sequence). CDR3 loop: CASSFGRTRSNYGQYF. The covered CDR3 bases are TGTGCCAGTAGCTTTGGACGGACTCGTTCCAACTATGGT.

This clone showed up many times. The read ends 3 residues shy of where the CDR3 ends; the end is completed using the germline J gene. V and J are TRBV18 and TRBJ2-3; TRBD1 matches 11 bases. Germline loops: CDR1 KGHSH, CDR2 LQKENI. The CDR3 length is 17 residues. Trimming at V came to 2 bases and at J to 5 bases, leaving 9 bases not matched to a gene. The CDR3 is CASSPAWTGGVGDTQYF. Incomplete CDR3 DNA: TGTGCCAGCTCACCAGCTTGGACAGGGGGCGTCGGAGATACG.

The sample holds many counts of this clone. CDR3 DNA (partial): TGTGCCAGCTCTACGGGGAGAGCTAACTATGGC. It specifies CASSTGRANYG. The CDR3 as a whole reads CASSTGRANYGYTF. The chain couples TRBV18 to TRBJ1-2; D call uncertain. The observed sequence ends 3 residues before the CDR3 terminus, with the missing tail filled in from the germline J gene. Trimming removed 6 bases at V and 0 bases at J, with 11 bases between. The CDR3 sequence is 14 residues long. Germline values: CDR1 KGHSH, CDR2 LQKENI.

This clone was detected many times. The read ends 3 residues early relative to the CDR3; the germline J gene fills the gap. The chain employs TRBV5-4 and TRBJ2-3; D remains unclear. V shed 0 bases and J shed 6 bases, with 14 bases lying between them. Germline values: CDR1 SGHNT, CDR2 YYREEE (reference sequence). The CDR3 is 15 residues long. The CDR3 sequence: CASSLGQVLDDTQYF. CDR3 DNA, as far as it was read: TGTGCCAGCAGCTTGGGGCAGGTCTTGGATGATACG.

Concerning this clone: The CDR3 is cut off 3 residues early in the read; its end comes from the germline J gene. This sequence joins TRBV20-1 and TRBJ1-1; 9 nucleotides align to TRBD1. The CDR3 is made up of 15 amino acids. Unmatched junction bases numbered 3, after V lost 0 bases and J lost 1 base. Germline CDR1 and CDR2: DFQATT and SNEGSKA (reference sequence). The CDR3 reads CSARDATGGNTEAFF. The CDR3 DNA, read in part, is TGCAGTGCTAGAGACGCGACAGGGGGGAACACTGAA.

This clone has ten or more counts. The read ends 3 residues early relative to the CDR3; the germline J gene fills the gap. This rearrangement joins TRBV30 to TRBJ2-7; the D gene is possibly TRBD1 (6 bases). Germline-derived CDR1 and CDR2 are GTSNPN and SVGIG (reference sequence). Trimming left V 2 bases short and J 3 bases short, with 17 bases between. The CDR3 has 15 residues. The sequenced CDR3 bases are TGTGCCTGGAGTTATTCCGACAGGTCCTGCTACGAG. Translating it yields CAWSYSDRSCYE. The whole CDR3 region reads CAWSYSDRSCYEQYF.